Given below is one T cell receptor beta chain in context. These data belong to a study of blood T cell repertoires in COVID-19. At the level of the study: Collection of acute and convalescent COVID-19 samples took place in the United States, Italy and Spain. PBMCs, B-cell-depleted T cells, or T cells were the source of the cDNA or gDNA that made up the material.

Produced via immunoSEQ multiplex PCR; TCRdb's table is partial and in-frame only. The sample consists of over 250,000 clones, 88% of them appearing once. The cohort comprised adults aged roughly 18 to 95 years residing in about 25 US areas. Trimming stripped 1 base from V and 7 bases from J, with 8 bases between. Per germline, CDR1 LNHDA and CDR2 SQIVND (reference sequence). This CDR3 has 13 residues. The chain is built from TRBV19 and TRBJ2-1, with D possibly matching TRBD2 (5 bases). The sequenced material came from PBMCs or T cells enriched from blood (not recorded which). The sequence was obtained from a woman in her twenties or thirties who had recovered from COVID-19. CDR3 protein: CASSIGEKNEQFF. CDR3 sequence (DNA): TGTGCCAGTAGTATAGGGGAGAAGAATGAGCAGTTCTTC. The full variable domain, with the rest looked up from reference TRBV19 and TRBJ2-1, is DGGITQSPKYLFRKEGQNVTLSCEQNLNHDAMYWYRQDPGQGLRLIYYSQIVNDFQKGDIAEGYSVSREKKESFPLTVTSAQKNPTAFYLCASSIGEKNEQFFGPGTRLTVL.